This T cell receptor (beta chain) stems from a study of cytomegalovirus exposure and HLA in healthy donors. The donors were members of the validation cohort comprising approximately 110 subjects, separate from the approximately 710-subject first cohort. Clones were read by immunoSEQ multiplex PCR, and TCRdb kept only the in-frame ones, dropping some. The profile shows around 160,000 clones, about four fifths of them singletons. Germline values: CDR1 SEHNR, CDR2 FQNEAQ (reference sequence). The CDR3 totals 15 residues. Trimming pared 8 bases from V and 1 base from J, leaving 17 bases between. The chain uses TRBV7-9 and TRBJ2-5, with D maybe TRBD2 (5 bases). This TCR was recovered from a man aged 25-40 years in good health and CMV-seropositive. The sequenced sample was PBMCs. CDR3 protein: CASSTGMGSQETQYF. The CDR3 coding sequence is TGTGCCAGCTCCACCGGGATGGGATCCCAAGAGACCCAGTACTTC.